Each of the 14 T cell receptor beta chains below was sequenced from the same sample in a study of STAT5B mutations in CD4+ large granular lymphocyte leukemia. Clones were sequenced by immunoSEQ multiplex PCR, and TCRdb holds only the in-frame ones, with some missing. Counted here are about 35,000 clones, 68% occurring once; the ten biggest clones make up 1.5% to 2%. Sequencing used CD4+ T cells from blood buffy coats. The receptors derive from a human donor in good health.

DNA of the CDR3: TGTGCCAGCAGTGAAGCGGGTGGACTGCGGCCCCAGCATTTT. It specifies CASSEAGGLRPQHF. The chain joins TRBV6-1 to TRBJ1-5; D uncertain. CDR1 and CDR2 from the germline V gene are MNHNS and SASEGT. The CDR3 runs to 14 residues. Trimming took 0 bases from V and 9 from J, leaving 12 bases between them.

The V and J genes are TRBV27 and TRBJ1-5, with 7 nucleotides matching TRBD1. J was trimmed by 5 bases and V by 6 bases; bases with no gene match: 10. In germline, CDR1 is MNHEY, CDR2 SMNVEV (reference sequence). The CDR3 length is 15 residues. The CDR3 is CASSLSGQSYQPQHF. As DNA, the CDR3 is TGTGCCAGCAGCCTATCGGGACAGTCATATCAGCCCCAGCATTTT.

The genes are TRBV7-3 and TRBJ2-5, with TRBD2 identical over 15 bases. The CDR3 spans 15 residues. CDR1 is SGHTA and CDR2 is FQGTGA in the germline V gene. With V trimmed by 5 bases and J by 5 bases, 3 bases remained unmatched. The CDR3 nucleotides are TGTGCCAGCAGCACCGGACTAGCGGGGGGGGAGACCCAGTACTTC. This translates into CASSTGLAGGETQYF.

The CDR3 loop reads CASSGEAGGFYEQYF. The CDR3 nucleotides are TGTGCCAGCAGCGGAGAAGCGGGGGGTTTCTACGAGCAGTACTTC. The genes are TRBV5-4 and TRBJ2-7, with 9 positions matching TRBD2. The germline CDR1 and CDR2 sequences are SGHNT and YYREEE (reference sequence). V dropped 4 bases and J dropped 3; count of bases not matched to a gene: 8. The CDR3 runs to 15 residues.

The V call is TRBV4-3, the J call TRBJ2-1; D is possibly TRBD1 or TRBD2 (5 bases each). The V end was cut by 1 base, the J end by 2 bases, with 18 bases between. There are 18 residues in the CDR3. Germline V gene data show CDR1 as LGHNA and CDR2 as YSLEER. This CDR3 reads CASSQGRFRGHPYNEQFF. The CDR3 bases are TGCGCCAGCAGCCAAGGAAGGTTTCGGGGCCACCCCTACAATGAGCAGTTCTTC.

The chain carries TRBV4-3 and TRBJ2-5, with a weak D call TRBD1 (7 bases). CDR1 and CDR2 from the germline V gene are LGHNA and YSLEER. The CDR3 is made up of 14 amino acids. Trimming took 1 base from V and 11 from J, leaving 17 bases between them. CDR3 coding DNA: TGCGCCAGCAGCCAAGGGGCAGGGGGAGGTGAGCAGTACTTC. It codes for CASSQGAGGGEQYF.

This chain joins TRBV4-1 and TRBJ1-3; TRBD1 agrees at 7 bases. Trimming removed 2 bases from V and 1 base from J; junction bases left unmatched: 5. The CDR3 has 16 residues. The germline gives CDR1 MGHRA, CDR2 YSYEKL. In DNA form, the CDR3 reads TGCGCCAGCAGCCAATACACAGGGGCATCTGGAAACACCATATATTTT. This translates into CASSQYTGASGNTIYF.

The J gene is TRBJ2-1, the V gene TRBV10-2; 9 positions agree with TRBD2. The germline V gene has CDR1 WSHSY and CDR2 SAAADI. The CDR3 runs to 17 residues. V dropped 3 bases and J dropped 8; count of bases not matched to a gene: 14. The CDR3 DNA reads TGCGCCAGCAGTGATCTGGGCGGCGGGGGGGCCGATTATGAGCAGTTCTTC. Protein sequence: CASSDLGGGGADYEQFF.

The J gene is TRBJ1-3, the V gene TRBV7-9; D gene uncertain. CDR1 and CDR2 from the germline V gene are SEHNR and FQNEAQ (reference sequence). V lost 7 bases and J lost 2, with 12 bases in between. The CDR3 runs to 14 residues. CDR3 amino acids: CASIPRRTGNTIYF. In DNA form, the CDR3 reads TGTGCCAGCATCCCCCGGCGGACTGGAAACACCATATATTTT.

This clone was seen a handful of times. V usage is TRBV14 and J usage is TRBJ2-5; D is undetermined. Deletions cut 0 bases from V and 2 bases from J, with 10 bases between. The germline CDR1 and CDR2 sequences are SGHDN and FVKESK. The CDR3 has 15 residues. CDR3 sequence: CASSQEWQAQETQYF. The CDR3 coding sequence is TGTGCCAGCAGCCAAGAGTGGCAGGCTCAAGAGACCCAGTACTTC.

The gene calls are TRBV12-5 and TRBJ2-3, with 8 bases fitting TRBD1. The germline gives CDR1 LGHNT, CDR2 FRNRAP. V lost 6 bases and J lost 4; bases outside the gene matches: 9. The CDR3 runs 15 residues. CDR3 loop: CASGLTGGLADTQYF. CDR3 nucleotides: TGTGCTAGTGGACTAACAGGGGGTCTCGCAGATACGCAGTATTTT.

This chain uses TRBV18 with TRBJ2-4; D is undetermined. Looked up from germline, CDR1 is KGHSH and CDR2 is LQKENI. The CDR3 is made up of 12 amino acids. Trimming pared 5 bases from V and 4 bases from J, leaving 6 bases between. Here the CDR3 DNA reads TGTGCCAGCTCAGGTACAAAAAACATTCAGTACTTC. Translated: CASSGTKNIQYF.

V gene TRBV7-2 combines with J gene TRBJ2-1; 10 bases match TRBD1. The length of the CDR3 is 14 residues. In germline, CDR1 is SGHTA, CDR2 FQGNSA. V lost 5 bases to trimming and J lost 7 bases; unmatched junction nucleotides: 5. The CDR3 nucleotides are TGTGCCAGCAGCATCCGGGACAGGGGTAATGAGCAGTTCTTC. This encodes CASSIRDRGNEQFF.

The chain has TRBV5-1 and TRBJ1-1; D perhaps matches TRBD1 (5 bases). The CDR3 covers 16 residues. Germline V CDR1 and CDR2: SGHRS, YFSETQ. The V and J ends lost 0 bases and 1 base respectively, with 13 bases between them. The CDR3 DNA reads TGCGCCAGCAGCTTGGCGGATGGGGGGAGGAACACTGAAGCTTTCTTT. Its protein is CASSLADGGRNTEAFF.